Listed here are 6 T cell receptor beta chains from one sample, sequenced in a study of cytomegalovirus exposure and HLA in healthy donors. This PCR relied on a set of 60 Vbeta primers and 13 Jbeta primers. The protocol was immunoSEQ multiplex PCR, while the TCRdb copy is restricted to in-frame clones and leaves out a portion. The table shows some 180,000 clones, with 65% to 85% occurring only once. Sequenced sample: PBMCs. These receptors all come from a man aged 35-49 years in good health and CMV-seropositive.

The rearrangement uses TRBV27 and TRBJ2-7; 14 bases fit TRBD2. The trim removed 8 bases at V and 6 bases at J, leaving 3 bases unmatched. CDR1 and CDR2 (germline): MNHEY, SMNVEV (reference sequence). The CDR3 has 13 amino acids. The CDR3 is CASLGLAGVEQYF. In DNA, the CDR3 is TGTGCCAGCCTGGGACTAGCGGGAGTCGAGCAGTACTTC.

The chain links TRBV11-2 to TRBJ1-1, with 10 positions matching TRBD1. The CDR3 sequence is 18 residues long. V gave up 4 bases and J gave up 2 bases; unmatched junction bases: 13. Germline CDR1 SGHAT, CDR2 FQNNGV. The CDR3 DNA is TGTGCCAGCAGCTATACCGGGACAGGGGTCGTGAGAAACACTGAAGCTTTCTTT. It is translated as CASSYTGTGVVRNTEAFF.

The rearrangement joins TRBV9 to TRBJ2-5; the D gene is possibly TRBD2 (6 bases). Germline V gene data show CDR1 as SGDLS and CDR2 as YYNGEE. Deletions cut 2 bases from V and 2 bases from J, with 13 bases between. CDR3 length: 15 amino acids. The CDR3 DNA reads as TGTGCCAGCAGCGTGGGGGGAGCGGTGCAAGAGACCCAGTACTTC. Translating it yields CASSVGGAVQETQYF.

This chain links TRBV6-5 with TRBJ1-1; possible D gene TRBD1, 6 bases. This CDR3 comprises 14 residues. The germline V gene encodes CDR1 MNHEY and CDR2 SVGAGI. V was shortened by 6 bases and J by 1 base, with 12 bases between the two germline ends. This CDR3 is CASSPEGENTEAFF. The CDR3 DNA is TGTGCCAGCAGCCCCGAGGGGGAGAACACTGAAGCTTTCTTT.

This clone was seen a handful of times. The rearrangement uses TRBV4-3 and TRBJ2-6; the D is unclear. CDR1 is LGHNA, CDR2 YSLEER, per germline. Trimming removed 1 base from V and 1 base from J, with 5 bases in between. This CDR3 is 15 amino acids long. The CDR3 loop is CASSQGTSGANVLTF. Written as DNA, the CDR3 is TGCGCCAGCAGCCAAGGTACTTCTGGGGCCAACGTCCTGACTTTC.

The chain employs TRBV2 and TRBJ2-5, with 9 bases matching TRBD1. V trimming: 11 bases; J trimming: 5 bases; junction bases outside the gene matches: 6. CDR1 is SNHLY and CDR2 is FYNNEI in the germline V gene. The CDR3 extends over 12 amino acids. In DNA form, the CDR3 reads TGTGCCCTGGGGACAGGGTATGAGACCCAGTACTTC. This translates into CALGTGYETQYF.